The source of this T cell receptor beta chain is a study of T cell repertoires in cytomegalovirus infection. On the study more broadly: The study used recently identified HLA-C-restricted and well-studied HLA-B-restricted CMV epitopes. Public TCR beta signatures marked donors with CMV infection and the matching HLA. The study, taken as a whole, reports: The ex vivo response was dominated by HLA-C-restricted CMV-specific TCR beta clonotypes.

The CDR3 consists of 16 residues. V dropped 1 base and J dropped 1; count of bases not matched to a gene: 2. Germline lookup yields CDR1 SNHLY and CDR2 FYNNEI. About this clonotype: Its antigen is unknown.

From the reads, TCRdb called clonotypes with MiXCR, one entry per CDR3 protein. The data hold roughly 730,000 distinct CDR3 sequences, with around 32% observed a single time. The chain couples TRBV2 to TRBJ1-3; TRBD1 matches at 9 bases. This specimen consisted of cultured PBMCs, obtained from culture after CMV antigen stimulation. The receptor comes from a human donor in good health (CMV status not recorded). Some clones in this sample may be carry-over from other donors' samples. DNA for the CDR3: TGTGCCAGCAGTGAAGGTGACAGGGGGTCTGGAAACACCATATATTTT. This translates into CASSEGDRGSGNTIYF.